Below, one T cell receptor beta chain is given with its context. It was during active infection that Seattle patients were enrolled and then longitudinally followed. The repertoire was sequenced with immunoSEQ multiplex PCR; TCRdb's copy has only in-frame clones and lacks some. The table shows roughly 160,000 clones, with approximately 86% occurring only once. V dropped 2 bases and J dropped 0; count of bases not matched to a gene: 2. Per germline, CDR1 KGHSH and CDR2 LQKENI. This CDR3 spans 15 amino acids. The sample originates from a study of blood T cell repertoires in COVID-19. Study context: T cells, B-cell-depleted T cells, or PBMCs provided the cDNA or gDNA that served as material.

The sample consisted of peripheral blood. The source of this sequence is a man aged 60 to 69 with COVID-19, enrolled during active disease. The chain uses TRBV18 and TRBJ1-1; 8 bases fit TRBD1. CDR3 in DNA: TGTGCCAGCTCACCAAGCAGGGGGCTGAACACTGAAGCTTTCTTT. This translates into CASSPSRGLNTEAFF.